Listed below are T cell receptor beta chains from one sample, sequenced in a study of T cell changes during pregnancy in multiple sclerosis. TCRdb's table, derived via immunoSEQ multiplex PCR, lists solely in-frame clones and lacks some. The sample lists around 26,000 clones; 88% were seen once. The sequences come from CD4+ T cells from peripheral blood mononuclear cells, collected in the first trimester of pregnancy. These receptors originate from a female donor in good health, enrolled as a control in a pregnancy study. CDR3s include the opening cysteine and the closing phenylalanine or tryptophan. D genes are given only for firm matches. Size is stated for part of the rows, as once, few or many counts, or as a class when the clone is expanded.

clone_size	j_call	v_call	d_call	cdr3_aa	cdr3_nt
-	TRBJ1-2	TRBV9	-	CASSRQYGYTF	TGTGCCAGCAGCCGCCAGTATGGCTACACCTTC
-	TRBJ2-2	TRBV18	TRBD1	CASSRPGQGKGRNTGELFF	TGTGCCAGCTCACGACCGGGACAGGGGAAAGGACGAAACACCGGGGAGCTGTTTTTT
once	TRBJ2-1	TRBV2	-	CASSEAGEQFF	TGTGCCAGCAGTGAAGCGGGCGAGCAGTTCTTC
-	TRBJ2-5	TRBV27	-	CASSPTGRGGETQYF	TGTGCCAGCAGTCCCACCGGGAGAGGAGGAGAGACCCAGTACTTC
-	TRBJ1-1	TRBV6-5	-	CASWRPNTEAFF	TGTGCCAGCTGGCGGCCGAACACTGAAGCTTTCTTT
-	TRBJ2-7	TRBV11-2	-	CASSLVSGSYEQYF	TGTGCCAGCAGCTTAGTCTCCGGCTCCTACGAGCAGTACTTC
-	TRBJ1-1	TRBV7-2	-	CASSFGQTKAFF	TGTGCCAGCAGCTTTGGACAGACCAAAGCTTTCTTT
once	TRBJ2-7	TRBV6-5	-	CASTRGGAGYEQYF	TGTGCCAGCACAAGGGGGGGCGCGGGCTACGAGCAGTACTTC
few	TRBJ1-2	TRBV18	TRBD1	CASSQDRDYGYTF	TGTGCCAGCTCACAAGACAGGGACTATGGCTACACCTTC
-	TRBJ1-4	TRBV7-8	TRBD1	CASSLGRGVRGPREKLFF	TGTGCCAGCAGCTTAGGGAGAGGGGTGAGGGGGCCCCGGGAAAAACTGTTTTTT
-	TRBJ1-5	TRBV2	-	CASSTNNQPQHF	TGTGCCAGCAGTACTAACAATCAGCCCCAGCATTTT
-	TRBJ1-4	TRBV28	-	CASRSATNEKLFF	TGTGCCAGTCGGAGTGCAACTAATGAAAAACTGTTTTTT
once	TRBJ2-2	TRBV4-1	TRBD2	CASSQWGGTSGRFMNTGELFF	TGCGCCAGCAGCCAATGGGGGGGGACTAGCGGGAGATTTATGAACACCGGGGAGCTGTTTTTT
once	TRBJ1-5	TRBV12-5	-	CASGLPRGGGNQPQHF	TGTGCTAGTGGTTTGCCGCGGGGGGGCGGCAATCAGCCCCAGCATTTT
-	TRBJ1-2	TRBV5-6	TRBD1	CASSLIQGADGYTF	TGTGCCAGCAGCTTGATCCAGGGGGCCGATGGCTACACCTTC
-	TRBJ1-5	TRBV29-1	-	CSALGRVGQPQHF	TGCAGCGCCCTAGGCAGGGTGGGGCAGCCCCAGCATTTT
-	TRBJ2-2	TRBV7-8	TRBD2	CASSLAAGGPIRNTGELFF	TGTGCCAGCAGCTTAGCTGCGGGAGGACCAATAAGAAACACCGGGGAGCTGTTTTTT
-	TRBJ2-7	TRBV19	TRBD1	CASSLSGTGNYEQYF	TGTGCCAGTAGTCTATCCGGGACAGGGAACTACGAGCAGTACTTC
-	TRBJ1-2	TRBV19	TRBD1	CASRTGGGGYTF	TGTGCCAGTAGAACAGGGGGCGGTGGCTACACCTTC
-	TRBJ2-1	TRBV21-1	-	CASGSFEGKVDYNEQFF	TGTGCCAGCGGAAGCTTTGAGGGAAAGGTGGACTACAATGAGCAGTTCTTC
medium-sized	TRBJ1-1	TRBV6-5	TRBD1	CATGPADRMNTEAFF	TGTGCCACCGGACCAGCGGACAGGATGAACACTGAAGCTTTCTTT
-	TRBJ1-1	TRBV7-2	-	CASSLGQGLPGSTEAFF	TGTGCCAGCAGCTTAGGGCAGGGGCTGCCTGGGAGCACTGAAGCTTTCTTT
-	TRBJ1-1	TRBV6-1	TRBD1	CASTIQGMNTEAFF	TGTGCCAGCACTATACAGGGGATGAACACTGAAGCTTTCTTT
-	TRBJ1-2	TRBV29-1	-	CSAGMEGTGYTF	TGCAGCGCGGGGATGGAGGGGACTGGCTACACCTTC
-	TRBJ1-4	TRBV30	-	CAWATGTGEKLFF	TGTGCCTGGGCAACAGGGACGGGTGAAAAACTGTTTTTT
-	TRBJ2-7	TRBV2	-	CASSELFRYEQYF	TGTGCCAGCAGTGAATTGTTCCGCTACGAGCAGTACTTC
-	TRBJ2-7	TRBV28	-	CASSGGSSYEQYF	TGTGCCAGCAGCGGAGGGAGCTCCTACGAGCAGTACTTC
-	TRBJ2-7	TRBV10-1	TRBD1	CASRGQGSSYEQYF	TGCGCCAGCAGAGGACAGGGGAGCTCCTACGAGCAGTACTTC
-	TRBJ1-1	TRBV6-5	-	CAAQVLRNTEAFF	TGTGCCGCCCAGGTTCTTAGGAACACTGAAGCTTTCTTT
-	TRBJ2-4	TRBV6-6	-	CASSYGRGSKNIQYF	TGTGCCAGCAGTTACGGCAGGGGTTCCAAAAACATTCAGTACTTC
-	TRBJ2-7	TRBV15	-	CATIRTSRGAEQYF	TGTGCCACCATAAGGACGTCACGCGGGGCCGAGCAGTACTTC
-	TRBJ2-5	TRBV19	TRBD2	CASSITPKSSGRHQETQYF	TGTGCCAGTAGTATAACCCCCAAATCTAGCGGGAGGCACCAAGAGACCCAGTACTTC
-	TRBJ1-1	TRBV28	-	CASRPGTGNTEAFF	TGTGCCAGCAGGCCGGGTACAGGGAACACTGAAGCTTTCTTT
-	TRBJ1-2	TRBV11-1	-	CASSRSDSYGYTF	TGTGCCAGCAGCCGATCCGACAGCTATGGCTACACCTTC
-	TRBJ2-3	TRBV2	-	CASSESRVYDTQYF	TGTGCCAGCAGTGAATCGCGAGTATACGATACGCAGTATTTT
-	TRBJ2-4	TRBV6-1	TRBD2	CASSQAGPQNIQYF	TGTGCCAGCAGTCAAGCGGGGCCCCAAAACATTCAGTACTTC
-	TRBJ2-1	TRBV6-5	-	CASSYYTGEVEQFF	TGTGCCAGCAGTTACTACACAGGGGAGGTTGAGCAGTTCTTC
once	TRBJ2-2	TRBV9	TRBD2	CASSVRSSGGAGELFF	TGTGCCAGCAGCGTCCGATCTAGCGGGGGGGCCGGGGAGCTGTTTTTT
-	TRBJ2-3	TRBV6-4	TRBD2	CASSDSAGGPTDTQYF	TGTGCCAGCAGTGACTCGGCGGGGGGGCCAACAGATACGCAGTATTTT
once	TRBJ2-3	TRBV7-9	-	CASSLGELGWRTDTQYF	TGTGCCAGCAGCTTAGGGGAGTTAGGCTGGCGCACAGATACGCAGTATTTT
-	TRBJ2-3	TRBV7-9	TRBD1	CASSYRDRGSRGPDF	TGTGCCAGCAGCTACCGGGACAGGGGGTCAAGGGGGCCGGATTTT
-	TRBJ2-5	TRBV29-1	TRBD2	CSVAHLVAGGSGWVTQYF	TGCAGCGTTGCCCACCTGGTAGCGGGAGGGTCGGGCTGGGTGACCCAGTACTTC
-	TRBJ1-2	TRBV7-9	TRBD1	CASSSPGQYYGYTF	TGTGCCAGCAGCTCTCCGGGACAGTACTATGGCTACACCTTC
-	TRBJ2-3	TRBV5-1	TRBD2	CASSLGLAGGGTSTDTQYF	TGCGCCAGCAGCTTGGGACTAGCGGGGGGGGGAACTAGCACAGATACGCAGTATTTT
-	TRBJ2-7	TRBV28	-	CASSLSGLGQYF	TGTGCCAGCAGTTTAAGTGGCCTTGGGCAGTACTTC
once	TRBJ2-7	TRBV7-2	-	CASSLSPSQGGEQYF	TGTGCCAGCAGCTTATCCCCTTCCCAGGGTGGCGAGCAGTACTTC
-	TRBJ1-2	TRBV11-3	TRBD1	CASSLVDREFDGYTF	TGTGCCAGCAGCTTAGTGGACAGGGAGTTTGATGGCTACACCTTC
-	TRBJ2-7	TRBV7-9	-	CASSLISPYEQYF	TGTGCCAGCAGCTTAATCTCCCCCTACGAGCAGTACTTC
-	TRBJ1-6	TRBV2	-	CASSEATNSPLHF	TGTGCCAGCAGTGAAGCGACAAATTCACCCCTCCACTTT
-	TRBJ2-1	TRBV9	TRBD1	CASSVGGTADNEQFF	TGTGCCAGCAGCGTAGGGGGGACAGCAGACAATGAGCAGTTCTTC
-	TRBJ2-7	TRBV14	-	CASSHLRAQDYEQYF	TGTGCCAGCAGCCATCTGAGGGCTCAAGACTACGAGCAGTACTTC
-	TRBJ2-1	TRBV5-4	TRBD2	CASSLDGTSGYNEQFF	TGTGCCAGCAGCTTGGACGGGACTAGCGGGTACAATGAGCAGTTCTTC
-	TRBJ1-5	TRBV7-9	-	CASSIGGDQPQHF	TGTGCCAGCAGTATAGGGGGGGATCAGCCCCAGCATTTT